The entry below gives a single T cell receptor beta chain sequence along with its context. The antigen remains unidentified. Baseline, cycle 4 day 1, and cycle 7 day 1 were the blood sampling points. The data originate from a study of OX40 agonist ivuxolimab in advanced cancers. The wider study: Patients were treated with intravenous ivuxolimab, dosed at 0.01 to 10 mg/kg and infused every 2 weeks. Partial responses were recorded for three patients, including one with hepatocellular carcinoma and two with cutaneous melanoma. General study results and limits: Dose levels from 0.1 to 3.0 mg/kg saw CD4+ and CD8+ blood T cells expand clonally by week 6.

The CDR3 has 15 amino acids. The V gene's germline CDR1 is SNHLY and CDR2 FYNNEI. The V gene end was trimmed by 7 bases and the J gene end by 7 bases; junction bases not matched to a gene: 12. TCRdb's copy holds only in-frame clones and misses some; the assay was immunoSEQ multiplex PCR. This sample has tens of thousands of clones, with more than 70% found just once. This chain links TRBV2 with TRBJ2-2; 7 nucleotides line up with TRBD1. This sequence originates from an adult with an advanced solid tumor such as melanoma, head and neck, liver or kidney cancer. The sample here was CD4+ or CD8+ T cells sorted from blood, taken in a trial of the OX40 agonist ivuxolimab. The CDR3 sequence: CASIRIDRADGELFF. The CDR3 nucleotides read TGTGCCAGCATTAGAATCGACAGGGCCGACGGGGAGCTGTTTTTT.